Given below is one T cell receptor beta chain in context. Every patient underwent thyroid surgery untreated. The germline gives CDR1 SGHVS, CDR2 FQNEAQ. The CDR3 sequence is 15 residues long. V was cut by 4 bases and J by 3 bases, with 15 bases left in between. These data are taken from a study of metastatic and nonmetastatic thyroid tumors. Via MiXCR, TCRdb re-called the PCR reads. Among around 26,000 clones listed, approximately 3.7% were seen once. The chain links TRBV7-8 to TRBJ1-1; D might be TRBD1 (6 bases). This clonotype was sampled from a male donor with papillary thyroid cancer or a benign thyroid nodule (not recorded which). Some clones in this sample may be carry-over from other donors' samples. Sequenced material: blood. Written as DNA, the CDR3 is TGTGCCAGCAGCTATTTCGGACAGAGTGACACTGAAGCTTTCTTT. Amino acid sequence: CASSYFGQSDTEAFF. The whole variable domain, filled in from reference TRBV7-8 and TRBJ1-1, reads GAGVSQSPRYKVAKRGQDVALRCDPISGHVSLFWYQQALGQGPEFLTYFQNEAQLDKSGLPSDRFFAERPEGSVSTLKIQRTQQEDSAVYLCASSYFGQSDTEAFFGQGTRLTVV.